The clone carrying this T cell receptor (beta chain) was counted a few times. The CDR3 consists of 12 residues. Germline V gene lookup returns CDR1 MGHDK and CDR2 SYGVNS. V dropped 4 bases and J dropped 4 bases, with 7 bases sitting between them. This entry is derived from a study of blood T cell repertoires in COVID-19. Study summary: COVID-19 samples collected from the United States, Italy and Spain covered acute and convalescent phases. The cDNA or gDNA used as material had been derived from T cells, B-cell-depleted T cells, or PBMCs.

Methods used by the authors: Cell counts per sample came from amplifying reference gene primers. This table comes from immunoSEQ multiplex PCR, and its TCRdb copy is limited to in-frame clones, with some not included. V and J calls plus clone size are reproduced from that table; the DNA served to infer D and trimming. The table records under 350,000 clones, 85% of them present only once. Sequencing input: peripheral blood. This receptor was identified in a human donor in a cohort sampled during active COVID-19. J is TRBJ1-1 and V is TRBV25-1; maybe TRBD1 (5 bases). The CDR3 DNA sequence: TGTGCCAGCAGTGTTAGGGGCACTGAAGCTTTCTTT. Translating it yields CASSVRGTEAFF.